The clone carrying this TCR beta chain was detected ten times or more. No antigen is known for it. In the source study's methods: Per sample, the median was approximately 96,000 TCRs, with values from around 20,000 to 690,000. TCRdb passed the RACE reads through MiXCR, listing each CDR3 protein once. The V and J calls were determined by TCRdb, not by the authors. This table holds 97,000 or so distinct CDR3 sequences, roughly a quarter found once. These data come from a study of human T cells and chemical hapten exposure. Study conclusions and caveats: It was expanded TCRs that formed significantly more large CDR3 similarity clusters than controls did.

Germline V gene data show CDR1 as SNHLY and CDR2 as FYNNEI. This CDR3 comprises 15 residues. The V end was cut by 3 bases, the J end by 0 bases, with 11 bases between. The time point: patch test 3, about 24 weeks after DPC sensitization. As for treatment: therapeutic diphenylcyclopropenone sensitization with weekly scalp DPC. Ahead of each patch test application, blood was drawn. The source of this sequence is a man aged 35 to 55 with alopecia areata. Some clones in this sample may be carry-over from other donors' samples. The chain joins TRBV2 to TRBJ1-1; unclear D gene. The specimen comprised whole blood, sampled in connection with sensitization to the hapten diphenylcyclopropenone (DPC). CDR3 protein: CASSEAWKLNTEAFF. Here the CDR3 DNA reads TGTGCCAGCAGTGAGGCATGGAAGTTGAACACTGAAGCTTTCTTT.